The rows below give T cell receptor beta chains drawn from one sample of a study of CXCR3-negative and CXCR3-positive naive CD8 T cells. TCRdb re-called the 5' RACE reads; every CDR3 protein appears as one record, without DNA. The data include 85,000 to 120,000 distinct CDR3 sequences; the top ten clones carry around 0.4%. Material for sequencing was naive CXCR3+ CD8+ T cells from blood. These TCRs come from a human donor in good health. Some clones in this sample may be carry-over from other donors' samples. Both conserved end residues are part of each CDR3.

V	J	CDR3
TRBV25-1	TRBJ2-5	CVTGGGETQYF
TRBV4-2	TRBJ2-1	CASSHGQDNEQFF
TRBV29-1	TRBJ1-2	CSVESAGIGGYTF
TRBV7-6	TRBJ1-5	CASSLDPGFQSNQPQHF
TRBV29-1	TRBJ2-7	CSVTGTDRYEQYF
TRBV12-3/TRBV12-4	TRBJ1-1	CASGWHPVNTEAFF
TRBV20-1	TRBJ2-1	CSASGRDNEQFF
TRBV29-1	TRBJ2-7	CSVRTGEGHEQYF
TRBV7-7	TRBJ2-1	CASSIATHNEQFF
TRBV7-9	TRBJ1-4	CASSEGGDFPGEKLFF
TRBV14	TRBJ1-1	CASSLQGGLGGTEAFF
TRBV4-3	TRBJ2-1	CASSQDRASGSRDEQFF
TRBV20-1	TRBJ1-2	CSARSGGLSGYTF
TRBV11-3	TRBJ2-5	CASSTWTGGFQETQYF
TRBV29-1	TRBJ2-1	CSVEEVQNFYNEQFF